This entry features one T cell receptor beta chain sequence. Which antigen it targets is not known. No quality values exist for individual bases; no much larger clone is one base distant. Taken with the paper, the label for treatment or condition translates to: roughly 19 received Ad26.COV2.S at low or high dose, single or two shots; 5 received placebo; per-sample allocation not given. For vaccine and placebo recipients, the sequenced repertoires came from samples collected on day 63 after the first injection. In Cohort 1b, about 25 adults aged 18-55 years were enrolled at a single site in Boston, USA, between 29 July and 7 August 2020. Ad26.COV2.S was a replication-incompetent adenovirus type 26 vector expressing a prefusion-stabilized SARS-CoV-2 spike protein from the original Wuhan strain. These data belong to a study of Ad26.COV2.S vaccination and SARS-CoV-2 variants (dated by TCRdb to the early 2020s). Context from the whole study: Vaccine-arm donors came from COV1001, a multicentre, randomized, double-blind, placebo-controlled phase I-IIa trial of Ad26.COV2.S in healthy adults. Ad26.COV2.S was administered intramuscularly at a dose of 5x10^10 or 1x10^11 viral particles, either as one shot or as two shots given 56 days apart. TCRbeta repertoire sequencing was used to assess the specificity and breadth of SARS-CoV-2-reactive T cell receptors after Ad26.COV2.S vaccination. The TCR-sequenced set comprised approximately 32 samples: some 20 Ad26.COV2.S vaccine recipients, 5 placebo recipients and 8 SARS-CoV-2 convalescent individuals. Trial participants were randomized into five groups of five: low-dose or high-dose Ad26.COV2.S given once or twice, or placebo on both occasions. Investigators did not know the trial group allocation while performing experiments and assessing outcomes. The research as a whole found: Compared with placebo recipients, Ad26.COV2.S recipients showed higher spike-specific TCR breadth (P = 0.0014). Comparing responses between vaccine doses or regimens was not something the study was powered to do. According to the authors, total T cell responses may have been underestimated by the TCR breadth and depth analyses. Substantial breadth of spike-specific CD8+ and CD4+ T cell responses was reported after vaccination. Vaccine and placebo recipients had comparable non-spike TCR breadth, which fits with the vaccine containing only spike.

The immunoSEQ Assay was used to sequence TCRbeta CDR3 regions. After extraction, genomic DNA underwent amplification by bias-controlled multiplex PCR, followed by high-throughput sequencing. Processing in the source paper ran as follows. Collapsing and filtering of sequences were performed to quantify the absolute abundance of each unique TCRbeta CDR3 region. T cell fraction was estimated by normalizing TCRbeta template counts to usable DNA, which was measured by amplifying reference genes present in all nucleated cells. Repertoire TCRs were annotated as SARS-CoV-2-specific by exact matching of V gene, CDR3 amino acid sequence and J gene to a known reactive TCR set. The reference SARS-CoV-2 TCR set was derived from MIRA and filtered for enrichment in COVID-19-positive ImmuneCODE repertoires, a step that removed public or cross-reactive TCRs. Using the MIRA antigens, annotated TCRs were further analysed by specific ORF or by position within an ORF. Breadth was defined as the number of annotated unique rearrangements divided by the total number of unique productive rearrangements, and depth was defined as the summed frequency of the annotated unique rearrangements. Group comparisons of TCR breadth used two-sided Wilcoxon rank-sum tests. TCRdb limited this immuneACCESS table to in-frame rearrangements with V and J called. A share of clones is missing; checked studies link under half to unresolved V genes, and the rest is unexplained. D and trimming were read from the DNA, whereas the V and J calls and clone size are those reported in that table. For this sample there are around 300,000 clones; roughly 90% appear just once. Roughly 6% of the sample goes to the ten largest clones.

V trim: 7 bases; J trim: 0 bases; unmatched bases: 11. Including cysteine and phenylalanine, the CDR3 has 17 amino acids. The read is trimmed to its CDR3 DNA, 51 bases read in frame from base 1. CDR1 and CDR2 (MNHEY, SMNVEV) derive from the germline V gene (reference sequence). Source: peripheral blood, taken in a trial of Ad26.COV2.S vaccine versus placebo. The rearrangement combines TRBV27 with TRBJ1-5, and TRBD1 aligns with 8 junction nucleotides. This clonotype was sampled from a person aged 18 to 65 who received the Ad26.COV2.S COVID-19 vaccine or a placebo. The nucleotide sequence reads as follows: TGTGCCAGCACTACGGGACAGGAGATACTTAGCAATCAGCCCCAGCATTTT. Translated, it gives CASTTGQEILSNQPQHF.